Below, 17 T cell receptor beta chains from the same sample are listed, as sequenced in a study of Ad26.COV2.S vaccination and SARS-CoV-2 variants. As for treatment: some 20 received Ad26.COV2.S at low or high dose, single or two shots; about five received placebo; per-sample allocation not given. Day 63 after the first injection of vaccine or placebo was the sampling time. Method: immunoSEQ multiplex PCR; TCRdb's copy keeps in-frame clones and lacks some. The table has about 400,000 clones, about 89% seen once. Source: peripheral blood, taken in a trial of Ad26.COV2.S vaccine versus placebo. The source of these receptors is a person between 18 and 59 years old who received the Ad26.COV2.S COVID-19 vaccine or a placebo.

A single count supports this clone. J is TRBJ2-5 and V is TRBV5-4; 14 positions agree with TRBD2. This CDR3 comprises 15 residues. CDR1 is SGHNT and CDR2 is YYREEE in the germline V gene (reference sequence). V shed 4 bases, J shed 4 bases, and the junction held 3 bases outside the gene matches. CDR3 in amino acids: CASSAGLAGVETQYF. The DNA of the CDR3 is TGTGCCAGCAGCGCGGGACTAGCGGGAGTAGAGACCCAGTACTTC.

CDR3 DNA sequence: TGTGCCAGCAGCCCCCCCAACTCCTACGAGCAGTACTTC. This gives the protein CASSPPNSYEQYF. This rearrangement joins TRBV9 to TRBJ2-7; D uncertain. Trimming pared 4 bases from V and 0 bases from J, leaving 8 bases between. The CDR3 spans 13 residues. Germline V gives CDR1 SGDLS, CDR2 YYNGEE.

This chain connects TRBV6-5 to TRBJ2-7, with 10 bases fitting TRBD2. Germline lookup yields CDR1 MNHEY and CDR2 SVGAGI. The CDR3 consists of 15 residues. V lost 6 bases, J lost 3 bases, and 8 bases stayed unmatched. CDR3 in DNA: TGTGCCAGCAGCAACCTAGCGGGAGTAAGCTACGAGCAGTACTTC. Translation: CASSNLAGVSYEQYF.

In the case of this clone: An end of the junction differs from the germline gene, which may be a read error. The chain employs TRBV7-2 and TRBJ2-7, with 10 bases aligning to TRBD2. This CDR3 is built from 12 residues. The V gene's germline CDR1 is SGHTA and CDR2 FQGNSA. The CDR3 region is CASSLLLAGLVF. CDR3 bases: TGTGCCAGCAGCCTTCTACTAGCGGGGCTGGTCTTC.

The gene calls are TRBV5-5 and TRBJ2-6; perhaps TRBD2 as D (7 bases). The germline V gene has CDR1 SGHKS and CDR2 YYEKEE (reference sequence). Trimming took 7 bases from V and 0 from J, leaving 20 bases between them. The length of the CDR3 is 18 residues. The CDR3 DNA follows: TGTGCCAGCCGCCTAGGGGCGGGGGCTTTCTCTGGGGCCAACGTCCTGACTTTC. The encoded protein is CASRLGAGAFSGANVLTF.

The rearrangement joins TRBV3-1 (or the pseudogene TRBV3-2) to TRBJ2-3; TRBD2 matches at 7 bases. Germline assignment: CDR1 LGHDT and CDR2 YNNKEL (reference sequence). This CDR3 comprises 16 residues. With 1 base clipped from V and 3 bases from J, the junction kept 7 bases outside the gene matches. The CDR3 is CASSQVSGRATDTQYF. The CDR3 DNA is TGTGCCAGCAGCCAAGTTAGTGGGAGGGCAACAGATACGCAGTATTTT.

The chain joins TRBV30 to TRBJ1-6; D is uncertain. Germline CDR1 reads GTSNPN; CDR2 reads SVGIG (reference sequence). The germline V and J ends were trimmed by 0 bases and 5 bases, with 17 bases remaining between them. This CDR3 has 17 amino acids. The DNA for the CDR3 is TGTGCCTGGAGTGTAAGAAACACCGGAGCCAATAATTCACCCCTCCACTTT. Translating it yields CAWSVRNTGANNSPLHF.

The V and J genes are TRBV28 and TRBJ1-2; tentative D call: TRBD1 (5 bases). Germline CDR1 and CDR2: MDHEN and SYDVKM. The CDR3 covers 14 residues. The V gene lost 3 bases and the J gene lost 4 bases, with 12 bases spanning the gap. The CDR3 region is CASSLSDRGYGYTF. The CDR3, as DNA: TGTGCCAGCAGTTTGTCCGATAGGGGCTATGGCTACACCTTC.

The V and J genes are TRBV5-1 and TRBJ2-1; 10 positions agree with TRBD2. Germline-derived CDR1 and CDR2 are SGHRS and YFSETQ. V was pared by 1 base and J by 6 bases, with 7 bases of the junction left unmatched. The CDR3 has 16 residues. The CDR3 nucleotides are TGCGCCAGCAGCTTGAGTACTAGCGGGAACATCAATGAGCAGTTCTTC. Translation: CASSLSTSGNINEQFF.

The chain uses TRBV23-1 and TRBJ1-2; 7 bases line up with TRBD1. TRBV23-1 is labeled an ORF, and its function is uncertain. The V segment lost 4 bases and the J segment 0 bases; nucleotides outside the gene matches: 11. The CDR3 extends over 17 amino acids. The CDR3 DNA is TGCGCCAGCAGTCGAGGGACAGCTTCCTCCGCTAACTATGGCTACACCTTC. Its protein is CASSRGTASSANYGYTF.

The rearrangement joins TRBV28 to TRBJ2-3; D is unresolved. V gave up 6 bases and J gave up 0 bases, with 10 bases separating them. Per the germline V gene, CDR1 is MDHEN and CDR2 is SYDVKM. The CDR3 spans 14 residues. The CDR3 loop is CASSPLLSTDTQYF. CDR3 DNA: TGTGCCAGCAGCCCTCTATTGAGCACAGATACGCAGTATTTT.

This clone was seen only once. This sequence joins TRBV28 and TRBJ2-1; D tentatively fits TRBD1 or TRBD2 (5 bases each). V was pared by 7 bases and J by 6 bases, with 10 bases between. Germline CDR1 reads MDHEN; CDR2 reads SYDVKM. The CDR3 extends over 12 amino acids. This chain's CDR3 is CASNTGTNEQFF. DNA of the CDR3: TGTGCCAGCAATACCGGGACCAATGAGCAGTTCTTC.

The rearrangement uses TRBV6-5 and TRBJ2-1, with D tentatively TRBD1 (5 bases). The V gene lost 0 bases and the J gene lost 4 bases, with 13 bases spanning the gap. CDR3 size: 16 residues. Germline V gives CDR1 MNHEY, CDR2 SVGAGI. The CDR3 bases are TGTGCCAGCAGTTACTCGGGGCGATACCCTTACAATGAGCAGTTCTTC. Protein product: CASSYSGRYPYNEQFF.

The V and J genes are TRBV28 and TRBJ2-7; 12 nucleotides agree with TRBD1. Trimming took 3 bases from V and 5 from J; bases not matched to a gene: 2. This CDR3 region has 14 residues. Germline assignment: CDR1 MDHEN and CDR2 SYDVKM. CDR3 coding DNA: TGTGCCAGCAGTTTCGGGACAGGGGGCGACGAGCAGTACTTC. Translating gives CASSFGTGGDEQYF. Complete variable domain (other parts from reference TRBV28 and TRBJ2-7): DVKVTQSSRYLVKRTGEKVFLECVQDMDHENMFWYRQDPGLGLRLIYFSYDVKMKEKGDIPEGYSVSREKKERFSLILESASTNQTSMYLCASSFGTGGDEQYFGPGTRLTVT.

V is TRBV6-5 and J is TRBJ1-5; D unresolved. Germline-derived CDR1 and CDR2 are MNHEY and SVGAGI. This CDR3 comprises 13 residues. Trimming took off 6 bases at V and 10 bases at J, with 16 bases between the two ends. The CDR3 DNA is TGTGCCAGCAGCCAGGTTCACGGTGGTCCCCAGCATTTT. Translation: CASSQVHGGPQHF.

The CDR3 DNA reads TGTGCCTGGAGTGTAAGTACCTTACGAAACAATGAGCAGTTCTTC. It encodes CAWSVSTLRNNEQFF. The chain couples TRBV30 to TRBJ2-1; D unclear. The germline V and J ends were trimmed by 0 bases and 5 bases, with 14 bases remaining between them. This CDR3 region has 15 residues. Per the germline V gene, CDR1 is GTSNPN and CDR2 is SVGIG (reference sequence).

The gene calls are TRBV6-6 and TRBJ2-7; weak D call: TRBD2 (5 bases). The V gene lost 2 bases and the J gene lost 5 bases, with 10 bases spanning the gap. From germline, CDR1 is MNHNY and CDR2 SVGAGI (reference sequence). This CDR3 spans 13 amino acids. The CDR3 coding sequence is TGTGCCAGCAGTTACCGCACGGGGAACGAGCAGTACTTC. As protein: CASSYRTGNEQYF.